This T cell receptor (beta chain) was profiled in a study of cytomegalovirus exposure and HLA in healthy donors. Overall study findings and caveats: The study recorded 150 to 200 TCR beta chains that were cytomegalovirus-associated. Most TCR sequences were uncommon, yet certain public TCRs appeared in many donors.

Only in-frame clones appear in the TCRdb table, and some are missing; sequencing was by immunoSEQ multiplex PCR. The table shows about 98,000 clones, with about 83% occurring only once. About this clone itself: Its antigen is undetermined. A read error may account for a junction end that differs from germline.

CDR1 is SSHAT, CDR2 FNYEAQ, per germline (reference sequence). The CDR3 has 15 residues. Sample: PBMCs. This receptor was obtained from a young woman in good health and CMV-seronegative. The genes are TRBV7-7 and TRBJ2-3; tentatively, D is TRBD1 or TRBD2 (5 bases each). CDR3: CASSLGESSTDTQYF. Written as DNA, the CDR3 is TGTGCTAGCAGCTTAGGGGAGTCGAGCACAGATACGCAGTATTTT.